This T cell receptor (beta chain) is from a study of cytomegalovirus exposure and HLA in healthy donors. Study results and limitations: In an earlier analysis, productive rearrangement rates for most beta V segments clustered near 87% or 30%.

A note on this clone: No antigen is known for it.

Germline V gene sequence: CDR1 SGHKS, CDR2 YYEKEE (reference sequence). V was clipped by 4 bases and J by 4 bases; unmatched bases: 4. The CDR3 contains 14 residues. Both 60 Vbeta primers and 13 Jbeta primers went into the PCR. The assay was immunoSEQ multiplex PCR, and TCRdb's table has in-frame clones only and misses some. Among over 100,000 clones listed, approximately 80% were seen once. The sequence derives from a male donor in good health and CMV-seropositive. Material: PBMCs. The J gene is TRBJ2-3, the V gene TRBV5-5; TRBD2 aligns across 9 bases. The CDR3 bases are TGTGCCAGCAGCCGACGGACTAGCGCAGATACGCAGTATTTT. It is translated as CASSRRTSADTQYF.